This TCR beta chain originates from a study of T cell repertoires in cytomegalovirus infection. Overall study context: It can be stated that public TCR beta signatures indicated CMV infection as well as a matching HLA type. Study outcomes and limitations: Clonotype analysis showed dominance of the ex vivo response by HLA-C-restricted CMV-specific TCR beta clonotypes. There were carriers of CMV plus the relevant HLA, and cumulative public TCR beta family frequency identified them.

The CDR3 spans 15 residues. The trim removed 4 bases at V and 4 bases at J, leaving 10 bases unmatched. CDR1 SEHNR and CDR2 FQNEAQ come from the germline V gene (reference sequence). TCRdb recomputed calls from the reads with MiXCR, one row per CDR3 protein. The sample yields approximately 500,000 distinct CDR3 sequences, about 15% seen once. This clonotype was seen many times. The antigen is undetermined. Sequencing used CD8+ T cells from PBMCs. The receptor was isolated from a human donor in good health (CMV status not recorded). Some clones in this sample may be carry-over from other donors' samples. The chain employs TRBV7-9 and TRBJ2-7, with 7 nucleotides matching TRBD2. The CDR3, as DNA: TGTGCCAGCAGCTCGTCAGGGAGGGGAGGATACGAGCAGTACTTC. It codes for CASSSSGRGGYEQYF.